The 17 T cell receptor beta chains in this list originate from one sample, sequenced in a study of blood T cell repertoires in COVID-19. TCRdb's table, derived via immunoSEQ multiplex PCR, lists solely in-frame clones and lacks some. The sample yields around 400,000 clones, 87% seen once. The specimen was peripheral blood. The source of these receptors is a woman aged 55-69 years with COVID-19, enrolled during active disease.

V and J are TRBV5-1 and TRBJ1-1, with a tentative D call TRBD1 (5 bases). There are 16 residues in the CDR3. Per the germline V gene, CDR1 is SGHRS and CDR2 is YFSETQ. V was pared by 4 bases and J by 1 base, with 17 bases between. CDR3 nucleotide sequence: TGCGCCAGCAGCCGTGACAGACAATTCAAGAACACTGAAGCTTTCTTT. Translated: CASSRDRQFKNTEAFF.

The chain couples TRBV18 to TRBJ2-7, with D perhaps TRBD1 (5 bases). This CDR3 contains 14 residues. Germline V gives CDR1 KGHSH, CDR2 LQKENI. Trimming pared 3 bases from V and 4 bases from J, leaving 13 bases between. The CDR3 is CASSPGRVGYEQYF. For the CDR3, the DNA is TGTGCCAGCTCACCTGGCAGGGTGGGTTACGAGCAGTACTTC.

This clone was counted a single time. CDR3 region: CASSSDWTPTGEKLFF. The CDR3 DNA follows: TGCGCCAGCAGCTCGGACTGGACCCCCACGGGTGAAAAACTGTTTTTT. The chain couples TRBV5-1 to TRBJ1-4; D gene uncertain. The germline V gene encodes CDR1 SGHRS and CDR2 YFSETQ. Trimming took 3 bases from V and 7 from J, leaving 19 bases between them. This CDR3 spans 16 amino acids. The full variable domain, its missing parts supplied by reference TRBV5-1 and TRBJ1-4, is KAGVTQTPRYLIKTRGQQVTLSCSPISGHRSVSWYQQTPGQGLQFLFEYFSETQRNKGNFPGRFSGRQFSNSRSEMNVSTLELGDSALYLCASSSDWTPTGEKLFFGSGTQLSVL.

The V gene is TRBV6-2 or TRBV6-3, the J gene TRBJ2-1, with 12 positions matching TRBD2. CDR1 and CDR2 from the germline V gene are MNHEY and SVGEGT. With 4 bases clipped from V and 4 bases from J, the junction kept 11 bases outside the gene matches. This CDR3 is built from 18 residues. The CDR3 nucleotides are TGTGCCAGCAGTTCCCCGTCGACTAGCGGGGGCGTATACAATGAGCAGTTCTTC. This gives the protein CASSSPSTSGGVYNEQFF.

The chain carries TRBV4-2 and TRBJ2-5; 7 nucleotides line up with TRBD2. The CDR3 length is 16 residues. V trimming: 0 bases; J trimming: 1 base; junction bases outside the gene matches: 5. Germline lookup yields CDR1 LGHNA and CDR2 YNFKEQ. The CDR3 is CASSQERSGVQETQYF. The CDR3 bases are TGTGCCAGCAGCCAAGAACGGAGCGGGGTCCAAGAGACCCAGTACTTC.

The gene calls are TRBV2 and TRBJ2-3, with 9 nucleotides matching TRBD2. The junction had 6 bases not matched to a gene; V was cut back by 8 bases and J by 3 bases. Germline V gene lookup returns CDR1 SNHLY and CDR2 FYNNEI. The CDR3 length is 14 residues. CDR3 loop: CASGGSGGTDTQYF. The CDR3 DNA is TGTGCCAGCGGGGGAAGCGGGGGGACAGATACGCAGTATTTT.

This chain links TRBV5-4 with TRBJ1-2, with 9 bases lining up with TRBD1. CDR3 length: 17 residues. Germline loops: CDR1 SGHNT, CDR2 YYREEE (reference sequence). With 2 bases clipped from V and 7 bases from J, the junction kept 15 bases outside the gene matches. For the CDR3, the DNA is TGTGCCAGCAGCTTAGTTCCGGGACAGGGACTTTTTGGTGGCTACACCTTC. This codes for CASSLVPGQGLFGGYTF.

This chain connects TRBV19 to TRBJ1-5; D remains ambiguous. V was cut by 5 bases and J by 0 bases, with 14 bases left in between. CDR3 length equals 16 residues. The germline V gene has CDR1 LNHDA and CDR2 SQIVND (reference sequence). CDR3 region: CASSWSALGSNQPQHF. The CDR3 bases are TGTGCCAGTAGTTGGTCAGCCCTAGGTAGCAATCAGCCCCAGCATTTT.

The chain uses TRBV28 and TRBJ2-5; the D gene is possibly TRBD1 (5 bases). The CDR3 consists of 14 residues. The V end was cut by 6 bases, the J end by 1 base, with 12 bases between. The germline CDR1 and CDR2 sequences are MDHEN and SYDVKM. The CDR3 reads CASSRGGAQETQYF. CDR3 nucleotides: TGTGCCAGCAGCCGAGGTGGGGCCCAAGAGACCCAGTACTTC.

The chain couples TRBV6-5 to TRBJ1-5; 9 bases line up with TRBD1. This CDR3 is built from 15 residues. J was trimmed by 5 bases and V by 8 bases; bases with no gene match: 10. The germline CDR1 and CDR2 sequences are MNHEY and SVGAGI. CDR3 sequence: CASRSLGQGHQPQHF. As DNA, the CDR3 is TGTGCCAGCCGTTCCTTGGGACAGGGCCATCAGCCCCAGCATTTT.

The rearrangement uses TRBV9 and TRBJ2-5; 8 bases are shared with TRBD2. The CDR3 contains 15 residues. The V segment lost 4 bases and the J segment 5 bases; nucleotides outside the gene matches: 10. Germline loops: CDR1 SGDLS, CDR2 YYNGEE. CDR3 DNA sequence: TGTGCCAGCAGCCTTTCGGGACTAGTGGGGGAGACCCAGTACTTC. Its translation: CASSLSGLVGETQYF.

J is TRBJ1-3 and V is TRBV6-5; perhaps TRBD1 as D (6 bases). Trimming took 6 bases from V and 4 from J, leaving 16 bases between them. Germline V gene data show CDR1 as MNHEY and CDR2 as SVGAGI. The CDR3 has 15 amino acids. The CDR3 bases are TGTGCCAGCAGCCTACACGGGACACCCGGAAACACCATATATTTT. This sequence encodes CASSLHGTPGNTIYF.

This clone was found a few times. This chain uses TRBV2 with TRBJ1-6; 9 bases align to TRBD1. The V gene end was trimmed by 8 bases and the J gene end by 8 bases; junction bases not matched to a gene: 4. CDR1 and CDR2 (germline): SNHLY, FYNNEI. The CDR3 contains 13 residues. The CDR3 loop is CASQGQGDSPLHF. The CDR3 DNA reads TGTGCCAGCCAGGGACAGGGAGATTCACCCCTCCACTTT.

This clone came up a few times. This chain links TRBV19 with TRBJ1-6; D not resolved. The CDR3 covers 14 residues. Germline CDR1 and CDR2: LNHDA and SQIVND (reference sequence). The V end lost 2 bases, the J end lost 12 bases, and 14 bases lay between the germline ends. CDR3 sequence: CASSINWSREPLHF. The CDR3 DNA reads TGTGCCAGTAGTATAAATTGGAGTCGGGAACCCCTCCACTTT.

The CDR3 sequence is CASKKQVFSNQPQHF. The DNA for the CDR3 is TGTGCCAGCAAGAAACAGGTTTTTAGCAATCAGCCCCAGCATTTT. J is TRBJ1-5 and V is TRBV6-5; TRBD1 might be the D (5 bases). Per the germline V gene, CDR1 is MNHEY and CDR2 is SVGAGI. V shed 7 bases and J shed 0 bases, with 13 bases lying between them. This CDR3 contains 15 residues.

The rearrangement joins TRBV7-9 to TRBJ2-5, with 7 bases identical to TRBD2. The trim removed 8 bases at V and 1 base at J, leaving 10 bases unmatched. The germline V gene has CDR1 SEHNR and CDR2 FQNEAQ (reference sequence). The CDR3 is made up of 15 amino acids. DNA of the CDR3: TGTGCCAGCCAGAAGAGGGAGGGTTCCCAAGAGACCCAGTACTTC. The encoded protein is CASQKREGSQETQYF.

This clone was observed once. The chain is built from TRBV7-9 and TRBJ1-1, with a weak D call TRBD1 (6 bases). V was pared by 10 bases and J by 0 bases, with 9 bases between. In germline, CDR1 is SEHNR, CDR2 FQNEAQ (reference sequence). This CDR3 is 12 amino acids long. The chain's CDR3 is CANEGVNTEAFF. CDR3 in DNA: TGTGCCAACGAGGGGGTGAACACTGAAGCTTTCTTT.